The T cell receptor (beta chain) under discussion was sequenced for a study of T cells in Graves' hyperthyroidism and ophthalmopathy. Study details: Blood was drawn when the patient was first diagnosed and still untreated.

TCR beta CDR3 regions were amplified from RNA. TCR CDR3 regions were first amplified by RT-PCR with HTBI primers. TCRdb processed the multiplex PCR reads anew with MiXCR; each CDR3 protein has one entry. The sample yields hundreds of thousands of distinct CDR3 sequences, roughly 22% seen once. Patients were excluded because of uncontrolled infection, other autoimmune disease, pregnancy or lactation. From around 11 ml of fresh peripheral blood, PBMCs were isolated. The study's findings and limits: Patients with ophthalmopathy were separated from those with stable hyperthyroidism by a 13 V-J model.

This clonotype has a count of ten or more. Antigen specificity is unknown. Sequencing was carried out using blood. This receptor was taken from a man in his thirties or forties with Graves' ophthalmopathy.

CDR3 amino acids: CASSLTSTDGGTEAFF. The CDR3 nucleotides read TGTGCCAGCAGCTTAACGTCAACGGACGGGGGCACTGAAGCTTTCTTT. The V gene is TRBV11-2, the J gene TRBJ1-1; D possibly corresponds to TRBD1 (5 bases). CDR3 length: 16 amino acids. The V gene's germline CDR1 is SGHAT and CDR2 FQNNGV. V was shortened by 2 bases and J by 4 bases, with 17 bases between the two germline ends.